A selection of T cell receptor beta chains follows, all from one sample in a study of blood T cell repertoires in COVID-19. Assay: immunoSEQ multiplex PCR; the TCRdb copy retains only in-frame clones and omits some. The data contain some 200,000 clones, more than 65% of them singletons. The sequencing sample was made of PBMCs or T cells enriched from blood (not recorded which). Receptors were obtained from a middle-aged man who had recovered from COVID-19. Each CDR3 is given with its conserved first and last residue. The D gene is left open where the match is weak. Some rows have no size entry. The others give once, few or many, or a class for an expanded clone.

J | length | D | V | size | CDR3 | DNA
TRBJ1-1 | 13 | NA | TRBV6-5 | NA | CASSYGAFTEAFF | TGTGCCAGCAGTTACGGGGCTTTTACTGAAGCTTTCTTT
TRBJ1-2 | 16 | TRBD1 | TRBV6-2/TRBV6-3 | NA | CASSYSDRPSNYGYTF | TGTGCCAGCAGTTACTCGGACAGGCCTTCTAACTATGGCTACACCTTC
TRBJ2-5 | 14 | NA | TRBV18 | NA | CASSPLQSQETQYF | TGTGCCAGCTCACCCTTACAGTCTCAAGAGACCCAGTACTTC
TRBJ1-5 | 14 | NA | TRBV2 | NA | CASSPDFINQPQHF | TGTGCCAGCAGTCCAGACTTTATCAATCAGCCCCAGCATTTT
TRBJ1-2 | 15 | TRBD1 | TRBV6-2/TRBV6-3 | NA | CASSDRPQGAGGYTF | TGTGCCAGCAGCGATCGCCCACAGGGGGCTGGTGGCTACACCTTC
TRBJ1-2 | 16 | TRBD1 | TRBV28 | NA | CASSPNRDRGRKGYTF | TGTGCCAGCAGTCCCAACCGGGACAGGGGGCGGAAGGGCTACACCTTC
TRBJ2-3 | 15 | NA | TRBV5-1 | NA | CASSSSAWATDTQYF | TGCGCCAGCAGCAGTAGCGCGTGGGCCACAGATACGCAGTATTTT
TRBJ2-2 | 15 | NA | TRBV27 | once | CASSPGDANTGELFF | TGTGCCAGCAGCCCGGGGGACGCGAACACCGGGGAGCTGTTTTTT
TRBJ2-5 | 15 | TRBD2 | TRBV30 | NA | CAWSRTSGGRETQYF | TGTGCCTGGAGCCGGACTAGCGGGGGGAGGGAGACCCAGTACTTC
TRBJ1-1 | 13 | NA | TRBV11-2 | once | CASSPDLNTEAFF | TGTGCCAGCAGCCCGGACTTAAACACTGAAGCTTTCTTT
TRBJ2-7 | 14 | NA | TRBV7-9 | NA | CASSYLYPSYEQYF | TGTGCCAGCAGCTACCTATACCCCTCCTACGAGCAGTACTTC
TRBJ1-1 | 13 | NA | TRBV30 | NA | CAQRGEGTQKAFF | TGTGCTCAAAGGGGGGAGGGGACGCAGAAAGCTTTCTTT
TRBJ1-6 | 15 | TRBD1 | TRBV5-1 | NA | CASSSGTGGNSPLHF | TGCGCCAGCAGCTCGGGGACAGGGGGGAATTCACCCCTCCACTTT
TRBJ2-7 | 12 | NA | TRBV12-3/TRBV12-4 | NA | CASRGVFYEQYF | TGTGCCAGCCGGGGAGTTTTCTACGAGCAGTACTTC
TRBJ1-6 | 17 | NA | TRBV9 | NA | CASSVSSLGGWNSPLHF | TGTGCCAGCAGCGTAAGTTCCTTGGGAGGGTGGAATTCACCCCTCCACTTT
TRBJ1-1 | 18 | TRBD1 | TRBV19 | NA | CASSIGLSTGGLNTEAFF | TGTGCCAGTAGTATAGGGTTGTCGACAGGGGGATTGAACACTGAAGCTTTCTTT
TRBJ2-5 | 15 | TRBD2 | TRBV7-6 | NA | CASSFSGGLQETQYF | TGTGCCAGCAGCTTTAGCGGGGGGTTACAAGAGACCCAGTACTTC
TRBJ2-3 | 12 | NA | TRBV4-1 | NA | CASGARTDTQYF | TGCGCCAGCGGGGCACGCACAGATACGCAGTATTTT
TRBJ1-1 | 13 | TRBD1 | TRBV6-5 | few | CASRGGQAVGAFF | TGTGCCAGCAGGGGGGGACAGGCCGTCGGGGCTTTCTTT
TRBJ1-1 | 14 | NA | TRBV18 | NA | CASSPGPANTEAFF | TGTGCCAGCTCACCTGGGCCCGCCAACACTGAAGCTTTCTTT
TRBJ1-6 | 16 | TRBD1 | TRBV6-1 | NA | CASSEAFFNRGSPLHF | TGTGCCAGCAGTGAAGCGTTTTTCAACAGGGGTTCACCCCTCCACTTT
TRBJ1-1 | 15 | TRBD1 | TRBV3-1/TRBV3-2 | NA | CASSPLGQRMTEAFF | TGTGCCAGCAGCCCCTTGGGACAGAGGATGACTGAAGCTTTCTTT
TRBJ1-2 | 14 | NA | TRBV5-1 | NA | CASSFGAGDGGYTF | TGCGCCAGCAGCTTCGGGGCGGGGGACGGAGGCTACACCTTC
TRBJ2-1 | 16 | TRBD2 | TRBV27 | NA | CASSLSGLAPYNEQFF | TGTGCCAGCAGTTTATCGGGACTAGCGCCCTACAATGAGCAGTTCTTC
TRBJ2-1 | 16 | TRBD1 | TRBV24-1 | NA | CATSGMDRDSYNEQFF | TGTGCCACCAGCGGGATGGACAGGGACTCCTACAATGAGCAGTTCTTC
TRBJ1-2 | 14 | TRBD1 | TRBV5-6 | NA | CASIPTGELYGYTF | TGTGCCAGCATCCCGACAGGGGAGTTGTATGGCTACACCTTC
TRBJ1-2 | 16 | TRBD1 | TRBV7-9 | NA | CASSFLGQGSWYGYTF | TGTGCCAGCAGCTTCTTAGGACAGGGGAGCTGGTATGGCTACACCTTC
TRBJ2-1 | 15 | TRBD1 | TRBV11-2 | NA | CASSHRQGNYNEQFF | TGTGCCAGCAGCCATAGACAGGGGAACTACAATGAGCAGTTCTTC
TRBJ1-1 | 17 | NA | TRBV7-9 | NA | CASSLRLEGPRSGAAFF | TGTGCCAGCAGCTTACGGCTGGAGGGGCCGCGGAGTGGTGCGGCTTTCTTT
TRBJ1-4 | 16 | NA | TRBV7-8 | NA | CASSLLRATTNEKLFF | TGTGCCAGCAGCTTACTCCGAGCTACAACTAATGAAAAACTGTTTTTT
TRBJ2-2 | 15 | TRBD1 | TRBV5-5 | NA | CASSLDRGATGELFF | TGTGCCAGCAGCTTAGACAGGGGGGCCACCGGGGAGCTGTTTTTT
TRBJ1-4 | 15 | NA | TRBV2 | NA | CASRVSGAPNEKLFF | TGTGCCAGCAGAGTTTCAGGGGCGCCTAATGAAAAACTGTTTTTT
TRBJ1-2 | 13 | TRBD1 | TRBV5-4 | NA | CASRITGDYGYTF | TGTGCCAGCAGGATAACAGGGGACTATGGCTACACCTTC
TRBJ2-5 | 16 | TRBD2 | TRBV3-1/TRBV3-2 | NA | CASSQGTSGAVETQYF | TGTGCCAGCAGCCAAGGGACTAGCGGGGCCGTCGAGACCCAGTACTTC
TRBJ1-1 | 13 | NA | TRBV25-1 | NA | CASSQHGGTEAFF | TGTGCCAGCAGCCAACATGGGGGGACTGAAGCTTTCTTT
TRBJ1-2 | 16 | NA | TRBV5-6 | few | CASSFKVGADGYGYTF | TGTGCCAGCAGCTTTAAGGTGGGGGCAGACGGATATGGCTACACCTTC
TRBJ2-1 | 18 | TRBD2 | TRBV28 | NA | CASSPPGLGGLSYNEQFF | TGTGCCAGCAGTCCCCCGGGACTAGGGGGATTATCCTACAATGAGCAGTTCTTC
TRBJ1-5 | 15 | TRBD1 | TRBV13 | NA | CASSPPDRPNQPQHF | TGTGCCAGCAGCCCCCCGGACAGGCCCAATCAGCCCCAGCATTTT
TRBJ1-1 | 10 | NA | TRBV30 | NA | CAWGDYEAFF | TGTGCCTGGGGGGACTATGAAGCTTTCTTT
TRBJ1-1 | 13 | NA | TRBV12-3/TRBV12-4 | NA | CASSQQGFTEAFF | TGTGCCAGCAGCCAGCAGGGTTTTACTGAAGCTTTCTTT
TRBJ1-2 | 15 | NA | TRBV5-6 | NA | CASSLGVRGWEGYTF | TGTGCCAGCAGCTTGGGAGTAAGGGGATGGGAAGGCTACACCTTC
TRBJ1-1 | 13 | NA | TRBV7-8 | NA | CASSRQLGTEAFF | TGTGCCAGCAGCAGACAGTTGGGCACTGAAGCTTTCTTT
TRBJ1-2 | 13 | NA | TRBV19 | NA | CASTDRRLYGYTF | TGTGCCAGTACCGACAGACGACTGTATGGCTACACCTTC
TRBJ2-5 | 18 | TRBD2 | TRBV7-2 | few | CASSYSGQRGAYQETQYF | TGTGCCAGCAGCTACAGTGGTCAGCGGGGGGCGTACCAAGAGACCCAGTACTTC
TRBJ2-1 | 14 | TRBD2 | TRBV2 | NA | CASMTDLADNEQFF | TGTGCCAGCATGACGGACCTAGCGGACAATGAGCAGTTCTTC
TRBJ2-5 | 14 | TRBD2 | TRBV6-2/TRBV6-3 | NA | CASSQTSAQETQYF | TGTGCCAGCAGCCAGACTAGCGCCCAAGAGACCCAGTACTTC
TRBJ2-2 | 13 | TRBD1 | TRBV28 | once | CASRDRNTGELFF | TGTGCCAGCCGGGACAGAAACACCGGGGAGCTGTTTTTT
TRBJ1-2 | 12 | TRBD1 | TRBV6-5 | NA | CASSRQGLGYTF | TGTGCCAGCAGTCGACAGGGTTTGGGCTACACCTTC
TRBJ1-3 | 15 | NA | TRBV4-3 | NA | CASSQEGGRGNTIYF | TGCGCCAGCAGCCAAGAGGGGGGGCGAGGAAACACCATATATTTT